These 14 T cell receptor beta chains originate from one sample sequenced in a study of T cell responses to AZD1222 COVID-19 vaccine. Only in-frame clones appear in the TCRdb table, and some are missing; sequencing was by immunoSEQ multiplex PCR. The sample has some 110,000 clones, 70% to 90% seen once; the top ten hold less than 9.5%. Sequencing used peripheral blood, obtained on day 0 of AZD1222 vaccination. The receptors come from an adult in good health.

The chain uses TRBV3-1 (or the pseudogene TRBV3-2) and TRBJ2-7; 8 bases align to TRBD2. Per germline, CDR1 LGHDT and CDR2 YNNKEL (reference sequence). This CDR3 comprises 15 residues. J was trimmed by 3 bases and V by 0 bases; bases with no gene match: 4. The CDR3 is CASSQDFTSGYEQYF. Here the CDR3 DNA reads TGTGCCAGCAGCCAAGATTTTACTAGCGGCTACGAGCAGTACTTC.

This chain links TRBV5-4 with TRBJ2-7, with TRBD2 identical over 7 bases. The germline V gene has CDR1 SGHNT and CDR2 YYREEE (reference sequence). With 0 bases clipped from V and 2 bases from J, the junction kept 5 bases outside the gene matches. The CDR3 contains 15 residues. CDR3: CASSLGGTITYEQYF. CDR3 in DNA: TGTGCCAGCAGCTTGGGGGGGACTATTACCTACGAGCAGTACTTC. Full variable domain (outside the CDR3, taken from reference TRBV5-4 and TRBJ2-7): ETGVTQSPTHLIKTRGQQVTLRCSSQSGHNTVSWYQQALGQGPQFIFQYYREEENGRGNFPPRFSGLQFPNYSSELNVNALELDDSALYLCASSLGGTITYEQYFGPGTRLTVT.

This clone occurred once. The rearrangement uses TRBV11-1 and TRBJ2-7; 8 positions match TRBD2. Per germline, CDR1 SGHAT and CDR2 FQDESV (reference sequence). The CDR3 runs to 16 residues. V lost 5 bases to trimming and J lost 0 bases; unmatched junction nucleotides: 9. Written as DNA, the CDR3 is TGTGCCAGCAGCACCCGGGGGGGTTCGAGCTCCTACGAGCAGTACTTC. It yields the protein CASSTRGGSSSYEQYF.

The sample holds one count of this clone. This chain's CDR3 is CASREGQWNQPQHF. The CDR3 DNA reads TGTGCCAGCAGGGAGGGACAGTGGAATCAGCCCCAGCATTTT. The rearrangement links TRBV6-5 to TRBJ1-5; 7 bases align to TRBD1. J lost 4 bases, V lost 6 bases, and 6 bases had no gene match. The CDR3 totals 14 residues. Germline assignment: CDR1 MNHEY and CDR2 SVGAGI.

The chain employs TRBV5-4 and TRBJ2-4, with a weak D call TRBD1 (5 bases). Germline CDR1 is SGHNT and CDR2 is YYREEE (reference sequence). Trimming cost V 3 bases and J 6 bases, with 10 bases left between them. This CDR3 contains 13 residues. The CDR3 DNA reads TGTGCCAGCAGCTCAACTCAGGGAAACATTCAGTACTTC. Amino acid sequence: CASSSTQGNIQYF.

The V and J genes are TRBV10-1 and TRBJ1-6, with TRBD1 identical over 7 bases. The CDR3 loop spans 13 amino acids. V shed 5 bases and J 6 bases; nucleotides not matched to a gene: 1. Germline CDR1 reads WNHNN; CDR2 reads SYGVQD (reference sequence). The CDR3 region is CASSTGVNSPLHF. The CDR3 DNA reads TGCGCCAGCAGTACAGGGGTTAATTCACCCCTCCACTTT.

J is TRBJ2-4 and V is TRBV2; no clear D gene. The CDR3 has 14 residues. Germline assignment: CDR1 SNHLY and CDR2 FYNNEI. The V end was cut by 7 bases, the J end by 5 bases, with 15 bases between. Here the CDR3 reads CASTKDTLENIQYF. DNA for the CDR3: TGTGCCAGCACCAAAGACACCTTAGAAAACATTCAGTACTTC. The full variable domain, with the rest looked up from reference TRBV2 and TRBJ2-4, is EPEVTQTPSHQVTQMGQEVILRCVPISNHLYFYWYRQILGQKVEFLVSFYNNEISEKSEIFDDQFSVERPDGSNFTLKIRSTKLEDSAMYFCASTKDTLENIQYFGAGTRLSVL.

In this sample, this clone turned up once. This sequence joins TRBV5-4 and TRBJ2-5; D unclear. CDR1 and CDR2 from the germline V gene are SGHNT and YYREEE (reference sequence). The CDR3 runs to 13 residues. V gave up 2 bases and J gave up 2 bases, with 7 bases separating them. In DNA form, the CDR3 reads TGTGCCAGCAGCTTCCCTGGACAAGAGACCCAGTACTTC. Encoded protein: CASSFPGQETQYF. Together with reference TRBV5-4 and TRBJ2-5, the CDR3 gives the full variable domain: ETGVTQSPTHLIKTRGQQVTLRCSSQSGHNTVSWYQQALGQGPQFIFQYYREEENGRGNFPPRFSGLQFPNYSSELNVNALELDDSALYLCASSFPGQETQYFGPGTRLLVL.

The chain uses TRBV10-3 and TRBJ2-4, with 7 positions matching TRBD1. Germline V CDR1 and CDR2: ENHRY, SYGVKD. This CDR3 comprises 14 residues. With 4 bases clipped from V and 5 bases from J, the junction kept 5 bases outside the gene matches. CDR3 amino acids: CAISAPGTENIQYF. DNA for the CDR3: TGTGCCATCAGTGCCCCGGGGACAGAAAACATTCAGTACTTC.

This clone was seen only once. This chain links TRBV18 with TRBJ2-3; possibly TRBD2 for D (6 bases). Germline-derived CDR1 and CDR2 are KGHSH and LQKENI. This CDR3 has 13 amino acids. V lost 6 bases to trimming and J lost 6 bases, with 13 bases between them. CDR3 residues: CASSPGVHDTQYF. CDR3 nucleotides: TGTGCCAGCTCTCCGGGGGTACACGATACGCAGTATTTT.

The CDR3 reads CASSNTQETQYF. As DNA, the CDR3 is TGTGCCAGCAGCAACACTCAAGAGACCCAGTACTTC. The V and J genes are TRBV7-6 and TRBJ2-5; no clear D. From germline, CDR1 is SGHVS and CDR2 FNYEAQ. The CDR3 runs to 12 residues. Deletions cut 5 bases from V and 2 bases from J, with 6 bases between.

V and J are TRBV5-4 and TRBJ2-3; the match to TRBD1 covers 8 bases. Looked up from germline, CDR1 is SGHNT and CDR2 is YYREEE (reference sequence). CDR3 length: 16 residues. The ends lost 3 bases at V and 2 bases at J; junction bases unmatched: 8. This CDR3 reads CASSSQIQGDTDTQYF. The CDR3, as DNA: TGTGCCAGCAGCTCACAAATACAGGGGGACACAGATACGCAGTATTTT.

The CDR3 DNA reads as TGTGCCAGCAGTTACCTGACAGTGAACACTGAAGCTTTCTTT. This encodes CASSYLTVNTEAFF. V and J are TRBV6-2 or TRBV6-3 and TRBJ1-1; D is possibly TRBD1 (5 bases). Trimming took 2 bases from V and 0 from J, leaving 7 bases between them. Germline V gives CDR1 MNHEY, CDR2 SVGEGT. The CDR3 is made up of 14 amino acids.

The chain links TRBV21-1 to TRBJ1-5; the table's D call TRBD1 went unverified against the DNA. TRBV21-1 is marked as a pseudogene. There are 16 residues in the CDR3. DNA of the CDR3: TGTGCCAGCAGCAAAGGGGGCAACCATGCGTGGCAGCCCCAGCATTTT. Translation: CASSKGGNHAWQPQHF.